The TCR beta chain described here comes from a study of shared clonotypes between healthy human individuals. The study, taken as a whole, reports: The diversity represented, both genetic and in exposure history, was limited by few donors.

This clone came up once. Its antigen is currently unknown. The run depth of the assay was deep. Replicate PCRs from sorted subsets contained approximately 200 ng DNA, which is 29,000 or so T cell genomes. Some clones are missing from TCRdb's copy, which holds only in-frame ones; the method was immunoSEQ multiplex PCR. The sample lists approximately 530,000 clones; more than 95% were seen once. Study donors comprised healthy, HIV-negative adults devoid of recent acute infection or vaccination. Sequencing input: naive CD4+ T cells sorted from blood. Indicated subset: CD45RA+ positively selected. This sequence originates from a woman between 25 and 40 years old in good health.

CDR3 sequence: CASSPGLAGREGKFF. CDR3 nucleotides: TGCGCCAGCAGCCCGGGACTAGCGGGCCGGGAGGGAAAGTTCTTC. The chain recombines TRBV10-1 with TRBJ2-1; 12 positions agree with TRBD2. The germline gives CDR1 WNHNN, CDR2 SYGVQD (reference sequence). This CDR3 is 15 amino acids long. After removal of 6 bases from V and 14 bases from J, the junction contained 14 bases not matched to a gene.